The entry that follows covers one TCR beta chain sequence. The antigen remains undetermined. These data are taken from a study of CXCR3-negative and CXCR3-positive naive CD8 T cells. Study-wide findings and caveats: With respect to TRBV-TRBJ usage, naive CXCR3-negative and CXCR3-positive cells were similar; memory differed. Naive subsets had comparable surface CD5; TCR strength was inferred from TRB CDR3 properties. A higher hydrophobicity marked the TRB CDR3s of CXCR3-positive naive cells versus CXCR3-negative naive cells.

The study made its TRB cDNA libraries by 5' RACE, adding UMI labels. Following a re-call of the 5' RACE reads, TCRdb has one entry per CDR3 protein and lacks DNA. There are around 88,000 distinct CDR3 sequences in the sample, with 0.7% to 1% held by the top ten. Specimen: naive CXCR3+ CD8+ T cells from blood. Specified subset: CD45RO-CCR7+CD27+CD95- naive CD8+ T cells expressing CXCR3 (TNR3+). The sequence derives from a human donor in good health. Some clones in this sample may be carry-over from other donors' samples.

This CDR3 is CASSFPHGFTDTQYF. The chain uses TRBV12-3 or TRBV12-4 and TRBJ2-3; the TCRdb call, TRBD1, lacks DNA for checking. CDR3 length: 15 amino acids.